Listed here is a single T cell receptor beta chain. The sample is drawn from a study of cytomegalovirus exposure and HLA in healthy donors. PCR was performed using 60 Vbeta and 13 Jbeta primers. Assay: immunoSEQ multiplex PCR; the TCRdb copy retains only in-frame clones and omits some. The sample holds roughly 130,000 clones, just under 80% seen once. J was trimmed by 4 bases and V by 5 bases; bases with no gene match: 7. This CDR3 contains 13 residues. Germline-derived CDR1 and CDR2 are GTSNPN and SVGIG (reference sequence). The sequence came from a woman in her thirties or forties in good health and CMV-seronegative. V gene TRBV30 combines with J gene TRBJ1-2, with 7 bases matching TRBD1. The sample taken for sequencing was PBMCs. The CDR3 loop is CAWVTGEGYGYTF. The CDR3, as DNA: TGTGCCTGGGTTACAGGGGAAGGCTATGGCTACACCTTC.